Here is one T cell receptor beta chain with its context. The data were produced by immunoSEQ multiplex PCR, yet TCRdb's version contains in-frame clones alone and is incomplete. The sample holds about 91,000 clones, around 82% seen once. The sample belongs to a study of blood T cell repertoires in COVID-19. For the study at large: Nucleic acid was either cDNA or gDNA, and it came from T cells, B-cell-depleted T cells, or PBMCs.

V was clipped by 6 bases and J by 1 base; unmatched bases: 5. This CDR3 contains 13 residues. Germline-derived CDR1 and CDR2 are SQVTM and ANQGSEA. Sequencing was carried out using peripheral blood. This sequence was found in a man aged 50 to 59 with active or convalescent COVID-19. The chain is built from TRBV29-1 and TRBJ2-5; 7 bases line up with TRBD1. CDR3 sequence: CSVRQGVQETQYF. DNA for the CDR3: TGCAGCGTCCGACAGGGAGTCCAAGAGACCCAGTACTTC.